These 17 T cell receptor beta chains originate from one sample sequenced in a study of CD8 T cells in ankylosing spondylitis. TCRdb ran MiXCR on the 5' RACE reads and lists one entry per CDR3 protein. Here the sample spans about 320,000 distinct CDR3 sequences, around 10% being singletons. Input material: blood, either unsorted or a sorted T cell fraction (not recorded which). The receptors originated from a female donor with ankylosing spondylitis or in good health (not recorded which).

There are many counts of this clonotype. This sequence joins TRBV7-9 and TRBJ2-7, with D possibly TRBD1 on 6 matching bases. Germline lookup yields CDR1 SEHNR and CDR2 FQNEAQ (reference sequence). V dropped 3 bases and J dropped 0 bases, with 9 bases sitting between them. The CDR3 has 14 residues. The CDR3 DNA reads as TGTGCCAGCAGCTTTGACAGGCTCTCCTACGAGCAGTACTTC. It encodes CASSFDRLSYEQYF.

This clonotype was picked up many times. V is TRBV20-1 and J is TRBJ2-7, with TRBD1 identical over 8 bases. CDR3 size: 14 residues. With V trimmed by 0 bases and J by 2 bases, 3 bases remained unmatched. The V gene's germline CDR1 is DFQATT and CDR2 SNEGSKA (reference sequence). CDR3 amino acids: CSARDWDRTYEQYF. DNA for the CDR3: TGCAGTGCTAGAGACTGGGACAGGACCTACGAGCAGTACTTC.

Many counts were recorded for this clonotype. The chain links TRBV20-1 to TRBJ2-3, with TRBD2 identical over 10 bases. The CDR3 loop spans 16 amino acids. Germline loops: CDR1 DFQATT, CDR2 SNEGSKA (reference sequence). J lost 0 bases, V lost 4 bases, and 7 bases had no gene match. CDR3: CSATRTSGASTDTQYF. The CDR3 DNA reads TGCAGTGCTACACGTACTAGCGGGGCTAGCACAGATACGCAGTATTTT.

The V gene is TRBV10-2, the J gene TRBJ1-3, with D possibly being TRBD1 (5 bases). The CDR3 consists of 13 residues. Germline V lookup: CDR1 WSHSY, CDR2 SAAADI. Trimming pared 9 bases from V and 2 bases from J, leaving 11 bases between. CDR3 coding DNA: TGCGCCAGACGACAGAAACCTGGAAACACCATATATTTT. Translated, it gives CARRQKPGNTIYF.

In this sample, this clonotype turned up many times. The V gene is TRBV20-1, the J gene TRBJ1-5; 9 nucleotides match TRBD1. Per germline, CDR1 DFQATT and CDR2 SNEGSKA (reference sequence). The CDR3 spans 15 residues. J gave up 7 bases and V 0 bases, and 7 bases lay outside the gene matches. The CDR3 sequence is CSARDRGTGTQPQHF. The CDR3, as DNA: TGCAGTGCTAGAGATAGGGGGACAGGGACGCAGCCCCAGCATTTT.

The chain carries TRBV7-9 and TRBJ2-1; D is ambiguous. V lost 4 bases and J lost 6, with 10 bases in between. In germline, CDR1 is SEHNR, CDR2 FQNEAQ (reference sequence). The CDR3 length is 13 residues. CDR3 bases: TGTGCCAGCAGCTCAAGTGTCTCCAATGAGCAGTTCTTC. Residues: CASSSSVSNEQFF.

This clonotype was found a few times. This chain uses TRBV5-1 with TRBJ2-2; TRBD1 is a possible D gene (5 bases). There are 15 residues in the CDR3. Trimming left V 3 bases short and J 3 bases short, with 12 bases between. CDR1 is SGHRS and CDR2 is YFSETQ in the germline V gene. CDR3 DNA: TGCGCCAGCAGCTGGGGCGCCCCGGACACCGGGGAGCTGTTTTTT. Encoded protein: CASSWGAPDTGELFF.

This clonotype came up many times. The gene calls are TRBV28 and TRBJ2-7, with D uncertain. Germline values: CDR1 MDHEN, CDR2 SYDVKM. Trimming removed 3 bases at V and 1 base at J, with 13 bases between. The CDR3 extends over 15 amino acids. CDR3 DNA sequence: TGTGCCAGCAGTTTTACAAGGACGGCTTCCTACGAGCAGTACTTC. It yields the protein CASSFTRTASYEQYF. Variable domain in full (rest from reference TRBV28 and TRBJ2-7): DVKVTQSSRYLVKRTGEKVFLECVQDMDHENMFWYRQDPGLGLRLIYFSYDVKMKEKGDIPEGYSVSREKKERFSLILESASTNQTSMYLCASSFTRTASYEQYFGPGTRLTVT.

In its sample, this clonotype was seen a few times. CDR3 sequence: CASSLELAGAGELFF. The CDR3 DNA reads as TGTGCCAGCAGCTTGGAACTAGCGGGGGCCGGGGAGCTGTTTTTT. This chain joins TRBV5-5 and TRBJ2-2; 11 nucleotides agree with TRBD2. Germline V gene sequence: CDR1 SGHKS, CDR2 YYEKEE (reference sequence). This CDR3 is built from 15 residues. Germline trimming cut 0 bases from V and 6 bases from J; bases unmatched to any gene: 1.

In this sample, this clonotype turned up many times. CDR3 protein: CASTERRSYNEQFF. As DNA, the CDR3 is TGCGCCAGCACGGAGCGCCGCTCCTACAATGAGCAGTTCTTC. V is TRBV5-1 and J is TRBJ2-1; no clear D. The germline V gene has CDR1 SGHRS and CDR2 YFSETQ. The CDR3 runs to 14 residues. Deletions cut 6 bases from V and 0 bases from J, with 10 bases between.

The J gene is TRBJ2-3, the V gene TRBV18, with D perhaps assigned TRBD1 or TRBD2 (5 bases each). The CDR3 loop spans 14 amino acids. V lost 3 bases to trimming and J lost 3 bases, with 10 bases between them. Looked up from germline, CDR1 is KGHSH and CDR2 is LQKENI. The CDR3 DNA sequence: TGTGCCAGCTCACCGGACACTAGGACAGATACGCAGTATTTT. Translation gives CASSPDTRTDTQYF.

This chain uses TRBV18 with TRBJ2-7, with D perhaps assigned TRBD1 or TRBD2 (5 bases each). With 4 bases removed from V and 3 bases from J, the gap between germline ends came to 16 bases. The CDR3 consists of 15 residues. Looked up from germline, CDR1 is KGHSH and CDR2 is LQKENI. CDR3 sequence reads: CASSHTGPSLYEQYF. The DNA of the CDR3 is TGTGCCAGCTCACACACGGGACCCTCCCTCTACGAGCAGTACTTC.

This clonotype has a count of ten or more. V usage is TRBV5-6 and J usage is TRBJ2-3; D not resolved. This CDR3 comprises 15 residues. Trimming pared 2 bases from V and 1 base from J, leaving 11 bases between. The germline gives CDR1 SGHDT, CDR2 YYEEEE. Here the CDR3 reads CASSFNGKGTDTQYF. CDR3 sequence (DNA): TGTGCCAGCAGCTTCAATGGGAAGGGCACAGATACGCAGTATTTT.

The rearrangement joins TRBV12-3 or TRBV12-4 to TRBJ2-5; the D is unclear. Trimming took off 7 bases at V and 1 base at J, with 16 bases between the two ends. CDR3 length: 15 residues. CDR3: CASNRLEESQETQYF. CDR3 bases: TGTGCCAGCAATCGACTGGAAGAGAGCCAAGAGACCCAGTACTTC.

This clonotype has ten or more counts. The chain is built from TRBV20-1 and TRBJ1-1, with 8 bases aligning to TRBD1. Germline assignment: CDR1 DFQATT and CDR2 SNEGSKA (reference sequence). This CDR3 has 15 residues. V was pared by 0 bases and J by 2 bases, with 5 bases of the junction left unmatched. The chain's CDR3 is CSARDQGQGNTEAFF. In DNA, the CDR3 is TGCAGTGCTAGAGATCAAGGACAGGGAAACACTGAAGCTTTCTTT.

The chain couples TRBV15 to TRBJ2-7, with 9 nucleotides matching TRBD1. CDR1 LNHNV and CDR2 YYDKDF come from the germline V gene (reference sequence). Trimming removed 5 bases from V and 4 bases from J; junction bases left unmatched: 9. The CDR3 is 15 amino acids. DNA of the CDR3: TGTGCCACCAGCCGCGGGACAGGGACACATTACGAGCAGTACTTC. It translates to CATSRGTGTHYEQYF.

This clonotype occurred many times. The rearrangement links TRBV20-1 to TRBJ1-5, with D possibly matching TRBD1 (5 bases). Per the germline V gene, CDR1 is DFQATT and CDR2 is SNEGSKA (reference sequence). V was shortened by 3 bases and J by 5 bases, with 17 bases between the two germline ends. The CDR3 contains 15 residues. DNA for the CDR3: TGCAGTGCTAGGGACACCCATAAAATTTATCAGCCCCAGCATTTT. It yields the protein CSARDTHKIYQPQHF.